This T cell receptor beta chain was recorded in a study of blood T cell repertoires in COVID-19. The V and J ends lost 5 bases and 6 bases respectively, with 17 bases between them. Germline V gives CDR1 LNHDA, CDR2 SQIVND (reference sequence). The CDR3 is 14 amino acids. Recovered status applied to Cohort 3 donors who had two consecutive negative PCRs. It also applied to those with clearance or with symptom resolution. The authors' processing: Researchers report that nucleated cell counts were estimated from reference gene primer amplification. The protocol was immunoSEQ multiplex PCR, while the TCRdb copy is restricted to in-frame clones and leaves out a portion. The V and J calls and clone size are taken from that table; D and trimming were inferred from the DNA. The sample carries about 180,000 clones, more than 80% recorded once. This clone was observed a handful of times.

Sequenced material: PBMCs or T cells enriched from blood (not recorded which). The sequence was obtained from a man aged 35 to 55 who had recovered from COVID-19. This rearrangement joins TRBV19 to TRBJ2-7; possible D gene TRBD2, 6 bases. This chain's CDR3 is CASSLAGGDLEQYF. CDR3 nucleotide sequence: TGTGCCAGTAGTCTGGCAGGAGGGGACCTCGAGCAGTACTTC.